A single sample is the source of the 12 T cell receptor beta chains below, sequenced in a study of T cell responses to AZD1222 COVID-19 vaccine. Sequencing used immunoSEQ multiplex PCR; TCRdb keeps in-frame clones, though not all of them. The repertoire has about 100,000 clones, about 86% of them found once; the top ten carry about 1.5%. The sample here was peripheral blood, taken on day 0 of AZD1222 vaccination. Receptors were obtained from an adult in good health.

This chain uses TRBV28 with TRBJ1-4; D gene ambiguous. The CDR3 consists of 14 residues. With 0 bases removed from V and 8 bases from J, the gap between germline ends came to 10 bases. CDR1 is MDHEN, CDR2 SYDVKM, per germline. The CDR3 coding sequence is TGTGCCAGCAGTTTATGGGGGAGATTGGAAAAACTGTTTTTT. Its protein product is CASSLWGRLEKLFF.

The chain combines TRBV28 with TRBJ2-7; 13 positions match TRBD2. The V segment lost 5 bases and the J segment 2 bases; nucleotides outside the gene matches: 6. Germline V gene lookup returns CDR1 MDHEN and CDR2 SYDVKM. This CDR3 is built from 16 residues. CDR3: CASSHMGTSGTYEQYF. CDR3 nucleotides: TGTGCCAGCAGTCATATGGGGACTAGCGGGACCTACGAGCAGTACTTC. Variable domain in full (rest from reference TRBV28 and TRBJ2-7): DVKVTQSSRYLVKRTGEKVFLECVQDMDHENMFWYRQDPGLGLRLIYFSYDVKMKEKGDIPEGYSVSREKKERFSLILESASTNQTSMYLCASSHMGTSGTYEQYFGPGTRLTVT.

This chain uses TRBV4-2 with TRBJ2-3, with 11 bases matching TRBD1. The CDR3 sequence is 18 residues long. The V gene's germline CDR1 is LGHNA and CDR2 YNFKEQ. The trim removed 3 bases at V and 3 bases at J, leaving 11 bases unmatched. The CDR3 spells CASSHRTGGSTTTDTQYF. The CDR3 DNA is TGTGCCAGCAGCCACCGGACAGGGGGCTCAACGACGACAGATACGCAGTATTTT.

A single count supports this clone. The chain joins TRBV6-4 to TRBJ1-1; no firm D call. The CDR3 extends over 15 amino acids. CDR1 and CDR2 from the germline V gene are MRHNA and SNTAGT. Trimming removed 4 bases at V and 3 bases at J, with 15 bases between. As DNA, the CDR3 is TGTGCCAGCAGTGTAGGACCGGGTGGATACACTGAAGCTTTCTTT. Translated, it gives CASSVGPGGYTEAFF.

The gene calls are TRBV27 and TRBJ1-1; D may be TRBD1 (6 bases). The CDR3 spans 21 residues. Trimming removed 2 bases at V and 0 bases at J, with 28 bases between. CDR1 and CDR2 (germline): MNHEY, SMNVEV (reference sequence). This chain's CDR3 is CASSLRVLPGTTSNMNTEAFF. DNA of the CDR3: TGTGCCAGCAGTTTAAGGGTCCTCCCCGGGACAACCAGTAACATGAACACTGAAGCTTTCTTT.

This clone was counted once. This chain joins TRBV20-1 and TRBJ2-6; no definite D call. The CDR3 runs to 12 residues. The V end lost 3 bases, the J end lost 3 bases, and 3 bases lay between the germline ends. Germline V gives CDR1 DFQATT, CDR2 SNEGSKA (reference sequence). The CDR3 DNA reads as TGCAGTGCTAGTTATGGGGCCAACGTCCTGACTTTC. Translating it yields CSASYGANVLTF.

With regard to this clone: A junction boundary mismatches the germline segment, possibly from a read error. The gene calls are TRBV7-8 and TRBJ2-1; D is unresolved. Germline V gene data show CDR1 as SGHVS and CDR2 as FQNEAQ. The CDR3 consists of 14 residues. The chain's CDR3 is CASSIRPGYIEQFF. The CDR3 bases are TGTGCCAGCAGCATTCGACCTGGGTACATTGAGCAGTTCTTC.

This clone was seen more than once but under ten times. The CDR3 DNA reads as TGTGCCAGCAGTGCCATCCGACTAGCGGGACCATACAATGAGCAGTTCTTC. Translating it yields CASSAIRLAGPYNEQFF. The V and J genes are TRBV28 and TRBJ2-1; 11 nucleotides match TRBD2. From germline, CDR1 is MDHEN and CDR2 SYDVKM. The CDR3 length is 17 residues. Losses at the gene ends were 5 bases for V and 4 bases for J; bases not matched to a gene: 10.

The rearrangement joins TRBV7-2 to TRBJ1-6; no clear D. V shed 5 bases and J shed 6 bases, with 20 bases lying between them. Germline values: CDR1 SGHTA, CDR2 FQGNSA. The CDR3 spans 17 residues. The CDR3 DNA sequence: TGTGCCAGCAGCCCTTCGAGCGCGGGGAATGGTAATTCACCCCTCCACTTT. Its translation is CASSPSSAGNGNSPLHF.

The V and J genes are TRBV20-1 and TRBJ2-7; no clear D gene. Germline CDR1 is DFQATT and CDR2 is SNEGSKA (reference sequence). The CDR3 spans 11 residues. Trimming shortened V by 6 bases and J by 3 bases, and 9 bases separated the two germline ends. CDR3 coding DNA: TGCAGTGCCCAAGGAGACTACGAGCAGTACTTC. Protein sequence: CSAQGDYEQYF.

The chain employs TRBV4-1 and TRBJ2-1, with 9 bases matching TRBD2. V was pared by 4 bases and J by 7 bases, with 8 bases of the junction left unmatched. There are 15 residues in the CDR3. CDR1 and CDR2 (germline): MGHRA, YSYEKL. The CDR3 protein is CASSPDLAGSNEQFF. The CDR3 nucleotides read TGCGCCAGCAGCCCAGACCTAGCGGGGAGTAATGAGCAGTTCTTC.

The rearrangement uses TRBV30 and TRBJ1-4; 10 bases line up with TRBD1. The germline V gene has CDR1 GTSNPN and CDR2 SVGIG (reference sequence). Trimming cost V 1 base and J 2 bases; bases outside gene matches: 1. The CDR3 is 15 residues long. The CDR3 DNA sequence: TGTGCCTGGAGTGCGGACAGGGGGACTAATGAAAAACTGTTTTTT. Translating it yields CAWSADRGTNEKLFF.